This TCR beta chain was identified during a study of cytomegalovirus exposure and HLA in healthy donors. For the study at large: Samples from HLA-typed donors yielded 85 million to 95 million unique TCRs in an early data release.

The V and J ends lost 4 bases and 1 base respectively, with 11 bases between them. CDR3 length: 15 residues. In germline, CDR1 is MNHNY, CDR2 SVGAGI (reference sequence). Use of 60 Vbeta and 13 Jbeta primers characterized the PCR. The method was immunoSEQ multiplex PCR; TCRdb's version includes in-frame clones alone and lacks a portion of them. The sample yields around 76,000 clones, 65% to 85% seen once. In the case of this clone: Its antigen is as yet unknown.

Findings and caveats of the study: For TCR beta chains, V- and J-gene trimming was later linked to a missense DCLRE1C variant. Earlier analysis looked at TCR beta V segments, and most were productive about 90% or about 30% of the time. Later on, an analysis showed TCR association rates differing by HLA locus, with DRB1 the most and HLA-C the fewest.

Specimen: PBMCs. This receptor was obtained from a woman aged 40 to 49 in good health and CMV-seropositive. This rearrangement joins TRBV6-6 to TRBJ1-5; D might be TRBD1 (5 bases). In nucleotides, the CDR3 is TGTGCCAGCAGTTCCTCGACAGTCAGCAATCAGCCCCAGCATTTT. This gives the protein CASSSSTVSNQPQHF.